These T cell receptor beta chains were read from a single sample in a study of blood T cell repertoires in COVID-19. The protocol was immunoSEQ multiplex PCR, while the TCRdb copy is restricted to in-frame clones and leaves out a portion. The sample has 95,000 to 100,000 clones, roughly 89% seen once. The source material was peripheral blood. The receptors here all came from a human donor with COVID-19, enrolled during active disease. The donor label of this sample is uncertain. Both conserved end residues are part of each CDR3. A D gene is named only where the DNA matches it firmly. Clone size, where shown, is once, few, many, or a class for clones that have expanded.

CDR3aa	CDR3nt	v_gene	j_gene	abundance	d_gene
CASSLAFWTGGFTGELFF	TGTGCCAGCAGCTTAGCCTTTTGGACAGGGGGATTCACCGGGGAGCTGTTTTTT	TRBV7-2	TRBJ2-2	-	TRBD1
CASSSDRGYYGYTF	TGCGCCAGCAGCTCGGACAGGGGCTACTATGGCTACACCTTC	TRBV5-1	TRBJ1-2	-	TRBD1
CASENSGYGYTF	TGTGCCAGCGAGAACTCCGGCTATGGCTACACCTTC	TRBV19	TRBJ1-2	-	-
CASSFLGVSETQYF	TGTGCCAGCAGCTTTTTAGGGGTCTCGGAGACCCAGTACTTC	TRBV7-9	TRBJ2-5	-	-
CASSQRSSGTEYGYTF	TGCGCCAGCAGCCAAAGGTCCTCCGGGACAGAATATGGCTACACCTTC	TRBV4-1	TRBJ1-2	-	TRBD1
CASSLAGGSNSPLHF	TGTGCCAGCAGCTTGGCAGGGGGGAGTAATTCACCCCTCCACTTT	TRBV7-9	TRBJ1-6	-	TRBD1
CASDRAGYTF	TGTGCCTCAGACAGGGCTGGCTACACCTTC	TRBV30	TRBJ1-2	-	TRBD1
CARNGGGGTTGELFF	TGTGCCCGCAATGGGGGCGGGGGGACCACCGGGGAGCTGTTTTTT	TRBV2	TRBJ2-2	-	TRBD2
CARRIGGTPLHF	TGTGCCAGGCGTATAGGGGGCACACCCCTCCACTTT	TRBV2	TRBJ1-6	once	TRBD1
CASSFETDRYGYTF	TGCGCCAGCAGCTTCGAGACAGATCGCTATGGCTACACCTTC	TRBV5-1	TRBJ1-2	-	-
CASSFLGLGYEQYF	TGTGCCAGCAGCTTCCTCGGACTAGGCTACGAGCAGTACTTC	TRBV3-1/TRBV3-2	TRBJ2-7	-	TRBD2
CASSESWGDTQYF	TGTGCCAGCAGTGAAAGTTGGGGGGACACGCAGTATTTT	TRBV6-1	TRBJ2-3	-	-
CASSTRTGKNEQFF	TGTGCCAGCAGTACCCGGACAGGAAAGAATGAGCAGTTCTTC	TRBV2	TRBJ2-1	-	TRBD1
CASSPRDSEGDEQFF	TGTGCCAGCTCACCTAGGGACTCCGAAGGCGATGAGCAGTTCTTC	TRBV18	TRBJ2-1	-	-
CASSQGEGTQYF	TGTGCCAGCAGCCAAGGTGAGGGTACGCAGTATTTT	TRBV3-1/TRBV3-2	TRBJ2-3	-	-
CASSFAGGMAGGYTF	TGTGCCAGCAGTTTTGCGGGGGGCATGGCTGGAGGCTACACCTTC	TRBV28	TRBJ1-2	-	-
CASSLGTGGMNTEAFF	TGTGCCAGCAGCTTGGGGACAGGGGGGATGAACACTGAAGCTTTCTTT	TRBV7-9	TRBJ1-1	-	TRBD1
CAWTPTQGLAEAFF	TGTGCCTGGACTCCGACACAGGGTCTGGCTGAAGCTTTCTTT	TRBV30	TRBJ1-1	-	-
CASSLPPTENTEAFF	TGCGCCAGCAGCTTACCCCCGACAGAGAACACTGAAGCTTTCTTT	TRBV5-1	TRBJ1-1	-	-
CAISDGEDYGYTF	TGTGCCATCAGTGATGGGGAGGACTATGGCTACACCTTC	TRBV10-3	TRBJ1-2	-	-
CASSQIGANGDTQYF	TGTGCCAGCAGCCAGATTGGGGCGAACGGGGATACGCAGTATTTT	TRBV3-1/TRBV3-2	TRBJ2-3	-	-
CAISGTSGGPSYNEQFF	TGTGCCATTTCGGGGACTAGCGGGGGGCCCTCCTACAATGAGCAGTTCTTC	TRBV2	TRBJ2-1	-	TRBD2
CASSERDSVYGYTF	TGTGCCAGCAGTGAACGGGACAGCGTCTATGGCTACACCTTC	TRBV25-1	TRBJ1-2	-	TRBD1
CASSFLARGSPGGYTF	TGTGCCAGCAGTTTCTTGGCCAGGGGGTCCCCTGGTGGCTACACCTTC	TRBV6-5	TRBJ1-2	-	TRBD1
CASSEGRYQPQHF	TGTGCCAGCAGTGAAGGCAGGTATCAGCCCCAGCATTTT	TRBV2	TRBJ1-5	few	-
CASSQPRTGGLGWQPQHF	TGCGCCAGCAGCCAACCTAGGACAGGGGGCCTTGGGTGGCAGCCCCAGCATTTT	TRBV4-1	TRBJ1-5	-	TRBD1
CASRPGQGIDRVGEKLFF	TGCGCCAGCAGACCCGGACAGGGGATTGATCGCGTAGGGGAAAAACTGTTTTTT	TRBV4-1	TRBJ1-4	-	TRBD1
CASSLGGWDRGTEAFF	TGTGCCAGCAGTTTGGGTGGTTGGGATAGGGGCACTGAAGCTTTCTTT	TRBV28	TRBJ1-1	-	-
CASSHSTGAIYF	TGTGCCAGTAGCCATTCCACAGGGGCCATATATTTT	TRBV19	TRBJ1-3	-	TRBD1
CASSLNRVVYEQYF	TGTGCCAGCAGCCTCAATCGGGTCGTTTACGAGCAGTACTTC	TRBV3-1/TRBV3-2	TRBJ2-7	-	-
CAIQVLGDTEAFF	TGTGCCATCCAGGTGTTGGGCGACACTGAAGCTTTCTTT	TRBV10-3	TRBJ1-1	once	-
CASTPWRQTGELFF	TGTGCCAGCACCCCCTGGAGGCAGACCGGGGAGCTGTTTTTT	TRBV6-4	TRBJ2-2	-	-
CAGSLSLAAYNEQFF	TGCGCCGGCTCACTCTCCCTAGCGGCCTACAATGAGCAGTTCTTC	TRBV4-1	TRBJ2-1	-	TRBD2